This T cell receptor (beta chain) stems from a study of cytomegalovirus exposure and HLA in healthy donors. The CDR3 spans 19 residues. With 4 bases clipped from V and 3 bases from J, the junction kept 16 bases outside the gene matches. Per germline, CDR1 SGHNT and CDR2 YYREEE (reference sequence). This clone was recorded once. Amplification used 60 Vbeta primers and 13 Jbeta primers. Data came from immunoSEQ multiplex PCR; TCRdb stores just in-frame clones and leaves some out. Among some 130,000 clones listed, approximately 80% were seen once. Sequencing used PBMCs. The chain has TRBV5-4 and TRBJ2-5; 12 bases line up with TRBD2. The clonotype originates from a man aged 50 or older in good health and CMV-seronegative. This CDR3 reads CASSQVGPLAGGLKETQYF. CDR3 nucleotide sequence: TGTGCCAGCAGCCAGGTCGGCCCCCTAGCGGGGGGGTTAAAAGAGACCCAGTACTTC.